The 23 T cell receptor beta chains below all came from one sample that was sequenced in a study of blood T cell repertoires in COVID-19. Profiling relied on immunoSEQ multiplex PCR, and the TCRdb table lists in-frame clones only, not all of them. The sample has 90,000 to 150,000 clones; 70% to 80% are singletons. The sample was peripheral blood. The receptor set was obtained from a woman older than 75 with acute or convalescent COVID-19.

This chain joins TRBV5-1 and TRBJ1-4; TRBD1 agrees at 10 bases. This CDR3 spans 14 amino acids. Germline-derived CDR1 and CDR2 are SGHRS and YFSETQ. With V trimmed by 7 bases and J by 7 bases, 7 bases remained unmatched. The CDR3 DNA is TGCGCCAGCTCCACTGGACAGGGGGGTGAAAAACTGTTTTTT. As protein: CASSTGQGGEKLFF. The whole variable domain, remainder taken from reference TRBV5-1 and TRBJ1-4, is KAGVTQTPRYLIKTRGQQVTLSCSPISGHRSVSWYQQTPGQGLQFLFEYFSETQRNKGNFPGRFSGRQFSNSRSEMNVSTLELGDSALYLCASSTGQGGEKLFFGSGTQLSVL.

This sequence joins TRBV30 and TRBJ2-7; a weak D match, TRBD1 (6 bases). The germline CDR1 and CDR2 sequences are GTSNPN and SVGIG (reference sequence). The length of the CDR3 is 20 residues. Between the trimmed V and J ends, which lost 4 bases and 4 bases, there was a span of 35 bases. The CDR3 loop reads CAWKGFSPGTRATDGYEQYF. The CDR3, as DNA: TGTGCCTGGAAAGGGTTCTCCCCCGGGACAAGGGCCACTGATGGGTACGAGCAGTACTTC.

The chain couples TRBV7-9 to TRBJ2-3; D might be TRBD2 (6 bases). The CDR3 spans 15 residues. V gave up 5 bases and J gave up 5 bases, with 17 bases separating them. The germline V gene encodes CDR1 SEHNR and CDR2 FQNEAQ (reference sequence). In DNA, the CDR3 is TGTGCCAGCAGCCCCACGGGCGGGACCCGAGATACGCAGTATTTT. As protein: CASSPTGGTRDTQYF.

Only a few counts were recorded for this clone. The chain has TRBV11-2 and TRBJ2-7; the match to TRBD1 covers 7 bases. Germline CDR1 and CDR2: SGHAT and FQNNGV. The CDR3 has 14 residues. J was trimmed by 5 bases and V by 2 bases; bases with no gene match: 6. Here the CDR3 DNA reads TGTGCCAGCAGCTTATGGGGACAGTTCAACGAGCAGTACTTC. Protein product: CASSLWGQFNEQYF.

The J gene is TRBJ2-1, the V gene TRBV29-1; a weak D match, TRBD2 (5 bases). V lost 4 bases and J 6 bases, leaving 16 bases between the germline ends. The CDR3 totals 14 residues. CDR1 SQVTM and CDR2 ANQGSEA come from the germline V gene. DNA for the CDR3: TGCAGCGTTGTTCGCGCCCGGAGGATCAATGAGCAGTTCTTC. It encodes CSVVRARRINEQFF.

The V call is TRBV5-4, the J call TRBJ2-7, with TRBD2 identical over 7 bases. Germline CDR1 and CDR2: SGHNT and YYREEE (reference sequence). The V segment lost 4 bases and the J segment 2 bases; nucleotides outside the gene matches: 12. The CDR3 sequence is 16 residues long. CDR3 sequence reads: CASSARTSFSPYEQYF. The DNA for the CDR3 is TGTGCCAGCAGCGCAAGGACTAGTTTCTCTCCCTACGAGCAGTACTTC.

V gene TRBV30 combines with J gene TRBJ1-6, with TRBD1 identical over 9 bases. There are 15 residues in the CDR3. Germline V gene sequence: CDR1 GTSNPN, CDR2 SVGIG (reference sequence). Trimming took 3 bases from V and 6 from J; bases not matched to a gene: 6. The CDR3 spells CAWSVLTGGNSPLHF. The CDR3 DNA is TGTGCCTGGAGCGTTCTGACAGGGGGTAATTCACCCCTCCACTTT.

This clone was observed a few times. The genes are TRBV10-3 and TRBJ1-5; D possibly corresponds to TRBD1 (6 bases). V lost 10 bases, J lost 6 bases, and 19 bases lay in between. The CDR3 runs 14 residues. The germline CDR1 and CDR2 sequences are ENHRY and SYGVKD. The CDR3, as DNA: TGTGCCACCGCTGGGACAAGGGAGGGTCAGCCCCAGCATTTT. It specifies CATAGTREGQPQHF.

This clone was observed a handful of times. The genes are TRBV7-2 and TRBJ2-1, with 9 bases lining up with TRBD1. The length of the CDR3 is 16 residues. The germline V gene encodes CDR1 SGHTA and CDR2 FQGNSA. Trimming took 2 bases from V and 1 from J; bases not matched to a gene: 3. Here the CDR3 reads CASSLRTGASYNEQFF. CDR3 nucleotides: TGTGCCAGCAGCTTACGGACAGGGGCGTCCTACAATGAGCAGTTCTTC.

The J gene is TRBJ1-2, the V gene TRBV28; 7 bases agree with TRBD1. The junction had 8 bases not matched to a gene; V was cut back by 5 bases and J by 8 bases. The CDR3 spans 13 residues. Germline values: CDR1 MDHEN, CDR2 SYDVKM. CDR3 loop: CASSLRRGGGYTF. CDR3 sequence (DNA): TGTGCCAGCAGTCTCAGGAGAGGGGGCGGCTACACCTTC.

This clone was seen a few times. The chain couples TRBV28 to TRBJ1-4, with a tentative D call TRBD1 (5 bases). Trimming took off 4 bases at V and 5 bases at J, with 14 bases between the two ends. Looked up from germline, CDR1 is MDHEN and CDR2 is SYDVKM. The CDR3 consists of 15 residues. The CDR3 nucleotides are TGTGCCAGCAGTTCCACCGGGGGGGGGAATGAAAAACTGTTTTTT. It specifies CASSSTGGGNEKLFF.

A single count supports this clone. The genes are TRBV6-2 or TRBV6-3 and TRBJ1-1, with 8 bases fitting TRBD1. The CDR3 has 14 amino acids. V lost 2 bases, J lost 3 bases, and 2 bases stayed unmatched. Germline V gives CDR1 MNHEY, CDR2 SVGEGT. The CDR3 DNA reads TGTGCCAGCAGTTACGTGACAGGGGACACTGAAGCTTTCTTT. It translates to CASSYVTGDTEAFF.

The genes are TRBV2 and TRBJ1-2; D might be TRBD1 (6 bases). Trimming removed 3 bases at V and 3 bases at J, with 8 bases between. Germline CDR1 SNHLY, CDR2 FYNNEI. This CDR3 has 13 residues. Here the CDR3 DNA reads TGTGCCAGCAGTGAGCAGGGGTACTATGGCTACACCTTC. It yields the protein CASSEQGYYGYTF.

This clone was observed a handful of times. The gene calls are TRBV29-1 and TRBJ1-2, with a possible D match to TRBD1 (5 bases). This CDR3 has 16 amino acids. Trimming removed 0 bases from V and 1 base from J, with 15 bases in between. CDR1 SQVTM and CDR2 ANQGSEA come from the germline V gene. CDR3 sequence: CSVEDPVGQDNYGYTF. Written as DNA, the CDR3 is TGCAGCGTTGAAGACCCCGTGGGGCAGGATAACTATGGCTACACCTTC.

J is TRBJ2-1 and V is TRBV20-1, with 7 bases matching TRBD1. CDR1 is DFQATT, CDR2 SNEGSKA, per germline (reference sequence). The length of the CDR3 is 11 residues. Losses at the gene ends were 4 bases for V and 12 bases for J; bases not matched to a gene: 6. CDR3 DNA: TGCAGTGCTACCAGGACAGGCAGGCAGTTCTTC. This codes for CSATRTGRQFF.

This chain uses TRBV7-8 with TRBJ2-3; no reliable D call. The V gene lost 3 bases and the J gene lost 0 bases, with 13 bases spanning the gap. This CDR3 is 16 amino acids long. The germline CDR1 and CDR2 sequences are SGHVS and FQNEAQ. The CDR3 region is CASSLRLHYSTDTQYF. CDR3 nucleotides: TGTGCCAGCAGCTTGAGACTCCACTACAGCACAGATACGCAGTATTTT.

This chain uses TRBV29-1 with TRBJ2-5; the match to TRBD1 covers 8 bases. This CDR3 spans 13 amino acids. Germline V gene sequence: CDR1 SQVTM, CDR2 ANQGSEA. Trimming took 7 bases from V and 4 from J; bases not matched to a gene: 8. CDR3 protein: CSDTGQGRETQYF. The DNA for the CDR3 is TGCAGCGACACAGGACAGGGTAGAGAGACCCAGTACTTC.

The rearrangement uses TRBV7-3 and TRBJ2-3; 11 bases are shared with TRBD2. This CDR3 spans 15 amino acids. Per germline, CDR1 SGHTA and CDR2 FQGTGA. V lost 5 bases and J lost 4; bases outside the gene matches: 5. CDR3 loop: CASSHPTSGADTQYF. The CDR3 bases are TGTGCCAGCAGCCACCCGACTAGCGGGGCAGATACGCAGTATTTT.

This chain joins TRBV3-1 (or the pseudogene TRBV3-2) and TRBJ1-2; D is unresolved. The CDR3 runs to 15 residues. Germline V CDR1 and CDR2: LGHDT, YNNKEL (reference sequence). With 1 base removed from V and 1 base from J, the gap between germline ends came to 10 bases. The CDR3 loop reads CASSQGTQLNYGYTF. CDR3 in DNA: TGTGCCAGCAGCCAAGGAACCCAACTTAACTATGGCTACACCTTC.

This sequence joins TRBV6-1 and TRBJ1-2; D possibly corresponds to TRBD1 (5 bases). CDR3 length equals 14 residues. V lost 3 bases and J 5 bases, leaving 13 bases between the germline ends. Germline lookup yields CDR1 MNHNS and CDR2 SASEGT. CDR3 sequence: CASSDTPDRYGYTF. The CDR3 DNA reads TGTGCCAGCAGTGACACCCCAGACAGATATGGCTACACCTTC.

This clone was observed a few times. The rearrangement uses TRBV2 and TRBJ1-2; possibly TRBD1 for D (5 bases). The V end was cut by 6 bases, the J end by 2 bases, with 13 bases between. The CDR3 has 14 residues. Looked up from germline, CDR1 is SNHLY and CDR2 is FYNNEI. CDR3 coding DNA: TGTGCCAGCAGAAAAGGGGTCCTCAACTATGGCTACACCTTC. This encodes CASRKGVLNYGYTF. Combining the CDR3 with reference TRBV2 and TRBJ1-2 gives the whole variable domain EPEVTQTPSHQVTQMGQEVILRCVPISNHLYFYWYRQILGQKVEFLVSFYNNEISEKSEIFDDQFSVERPDGSNFTLKIRSTKLEDSAMYFCASRKGVLNYGYTFGSGTRLTVV.

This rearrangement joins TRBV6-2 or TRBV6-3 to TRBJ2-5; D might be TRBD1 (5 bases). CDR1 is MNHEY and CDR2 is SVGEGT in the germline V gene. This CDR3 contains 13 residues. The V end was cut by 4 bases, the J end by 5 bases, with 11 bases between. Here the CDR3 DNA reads TGTGCCAGCAGTTGGACACTGGGGGAGACCCAGTACTTC. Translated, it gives CASSWTLGETQYF.

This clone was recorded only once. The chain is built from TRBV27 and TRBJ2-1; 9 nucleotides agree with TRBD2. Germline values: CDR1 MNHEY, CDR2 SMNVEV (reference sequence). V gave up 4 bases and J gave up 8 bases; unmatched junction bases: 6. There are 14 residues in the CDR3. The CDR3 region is CASSSGLAVHEQFF. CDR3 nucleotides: TGTGCCAGCAGTTCGGGACTAGCAGTCCATGAGCAGTTCTTC.